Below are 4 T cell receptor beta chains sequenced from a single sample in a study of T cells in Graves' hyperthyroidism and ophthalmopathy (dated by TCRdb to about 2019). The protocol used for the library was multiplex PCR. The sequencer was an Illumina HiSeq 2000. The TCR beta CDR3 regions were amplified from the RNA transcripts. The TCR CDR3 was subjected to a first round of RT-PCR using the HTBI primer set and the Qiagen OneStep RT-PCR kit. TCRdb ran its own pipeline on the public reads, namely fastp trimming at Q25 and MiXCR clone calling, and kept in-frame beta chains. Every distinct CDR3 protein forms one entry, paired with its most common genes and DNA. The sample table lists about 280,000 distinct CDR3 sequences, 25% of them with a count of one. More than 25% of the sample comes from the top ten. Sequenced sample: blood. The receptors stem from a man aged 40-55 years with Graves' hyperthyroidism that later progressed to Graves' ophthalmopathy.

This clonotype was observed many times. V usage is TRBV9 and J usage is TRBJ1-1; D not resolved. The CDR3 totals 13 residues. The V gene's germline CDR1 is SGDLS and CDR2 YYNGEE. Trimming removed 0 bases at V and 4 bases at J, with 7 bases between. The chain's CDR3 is CASSVETGTEAFF. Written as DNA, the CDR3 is TGTGCCAGCAGCGTAGAGACGGGCACTGAAGCTTTCTTT.

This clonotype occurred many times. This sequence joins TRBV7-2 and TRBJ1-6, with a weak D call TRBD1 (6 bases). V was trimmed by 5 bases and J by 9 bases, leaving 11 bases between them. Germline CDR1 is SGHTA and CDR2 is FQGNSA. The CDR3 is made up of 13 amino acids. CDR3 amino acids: CASSATGSSPLHF. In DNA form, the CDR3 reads TGTGCCAGCAGCGCAACAGGGAGTTCACCCCTCCACTTT.

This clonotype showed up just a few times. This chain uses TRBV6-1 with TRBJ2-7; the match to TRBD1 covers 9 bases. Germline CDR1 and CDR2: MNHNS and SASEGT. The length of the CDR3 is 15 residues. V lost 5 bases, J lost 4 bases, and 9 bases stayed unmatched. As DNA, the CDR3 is TGTGCCAGCAGTACACAACAGGGGGCTGGATACGAGCAGTACTTC. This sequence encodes CASSTQQGAGYEQYF.

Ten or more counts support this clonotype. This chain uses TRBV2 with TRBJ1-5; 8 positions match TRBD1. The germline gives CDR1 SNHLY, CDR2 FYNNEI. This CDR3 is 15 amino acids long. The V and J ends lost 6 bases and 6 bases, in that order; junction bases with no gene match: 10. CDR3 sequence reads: CASRNVQGVGQPQHF. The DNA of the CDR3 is TGTGCCAGCAGGAACGTACAGGGGGTCGGTCAGCCCCAGCATTTT. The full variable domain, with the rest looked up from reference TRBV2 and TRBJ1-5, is EPEVTQTPSHQVTQMGQEVILRCVPISNHLYFYWYRQILGQKVEFLVSFYNNEISEKSEIFDDQFSVERPDGSNFTLKIRSTKLEDSAMYFCASRNVQGVGQPQHFGDGTRLSIL.